A selection of T cell receptor beta chains follows, all from one sample in a study of T cells after yellow fever vaccination. In TCRdb, the 5' RACE reads were re-called with MiXCR into one record per CDR3 protein. The sample lists about 140,000 distinct CDR3 sequences, 7.7% seen once, with approximately 0.78% in the top ten. Sequenced material: CD4+ T cells sorted from PBMCs, taken 5 days after the yellow fever booster vaccination. All receptors come from a young man who received the YFV17D yellow fever vaccine. The conserved cysteine and the conserved F or W are not part of the CDR3 here. Fields, in order: J gene, V gene, CDR3 protein.

TRBJ2-3 | TRBV7-2 | ASSSRGKADTQY
TRBJ2-3 | TRBV9 | ASSSRGDRGADTQY
TRBJ2-2 | TRBV10-3 | AAGRTNTGELF
TRBJ2-1 | TRBV5-1 | ASSSGQNNEQF
TRBJ2-2 | TRBV29-1 | SAVVGTGELF
TRBJ2-3 | TRBV29-1 | SVKGSNRGTDTQY
TRBJ2-2 | TRBV14 | ASSQTGGANTGELF
TRBJ1-2 | TRBV7-9 | ASHSSGQGASNYGYT
TRBJ2-4 | TRBV7-2 | ASSLEGSKNIQY
TRBJ2-5 | TRBV2 | ASDRVGETQY
TRBJ2-2 | TRBV7-7 | ASSLLGSGNTGELF
TRBJ1-2 | TRBV6-2/TRBV6-3 | ASSYWDAYT
TRBJ1-5 | TRBV19 | ASMATGGNQPQH
TRBJ2-6 | TRBV28 | ASSLPQGPSSGANVLT
TRBJ2-4 | TRBV4-3 | ASSQDHVEAKNIQY
TRBJ2-1 | TRBV20-1 | SAKVAAYNEQF
TRBJ2-3 | TRBV30 | ATTPSTDTQY
TRBJ2-5 | TRBV7-2 | ASNLGRWETQY
TRBJ2-7 | TRBV28 | ASRQIRRYEQY
TRBJ2-3 | TRBV7-9 | ASRVSGGADTQY
TRBJ1-3 | TRBV12-3/TRBV12-4 | ASSRRGGTGNTIY
TRBJ2-5 | TRBV5-5 | ASSSSGGRMRETQY